The sequence of this TCR beta chain was determined in a study of blood T cell repertoires in COVID-19. Clones were read by immunoSEQ multiplex PCR, and TCRdb kept only the in-frame ones, dropping some. The sample comprises around 450,000 clones, less than 95% of which are singletons, and less than 0.75% rests with the top ten. Germline V gives CDR1 SGHRS, CDR2 YFSETQ. After removal of 6 bases from V and 5 bases from J, the junction contained 3 bases not matched to a gene. This CDR3 has 13 residues. The origin of this receptor is a man aged 18 to 29 who had recovered from COVID-19. The sample taken for sequencing was PBMCs or T cells enriched from blood (not recorded which). The chain links TRBV5-1 to TRBJ2-1; 9 bases are shared with TRBD2. CDR3 amino acids: CASNLAGNNEQFF. Here the CDR3 DNA reads TGCGCCAGCAACCTAGCGGGGAACAATGAGCAGTTCTTC.